One and the same sample provided the 15 T cell receptor beta chains below, sequenced in a study of T cells after yellow fever vaccination. TCRdb passed the 5' RACE reads through MiXCR, listing each CDR3 protein once. This table holds some 600,000 distinct CDR3 sequences, around 17% found once. The material was PBMCs, obtained 5 days after the first yellow fever vaccination. The receptors were sampled from a man between 18 and 29 years old who received the YFV17D yellow fever vaccine.

This clonotype was seen more than once but under ten times. This chain uses TRBV5-1 with TRBJ1-1; D is unclear. Germline assignment: CDR1 SGHRS and CDR2 YFSETQ. This CDR3 comprises 15 residues. V lost 5 bases and J lost 4, with 18 bases in between. DNA for the CDR3: TGCGCCAGCAGTTCTCTCCCTGACACAGCCACTGAAGCTTTCTTT. This translates into CASSSLPDTATEAFF. Full variable domain (outside the CDR3, taken from reference TRBV5-1 and TRBJ1-1): KAGVTQTPRYLIKTRGQQVTLSCSPISGHRSVSWYQQTPGQGLQFLFEYFSETQRNKGNFPGRFSGRQFSNSRSEMNVSTLELGDSALYLCASSSLPDTATEAFFGQGTRLTVV.

This clonotype was seen more than once but under ten times. The chain links TRBV6-5 to TRBJ1-2, with D possibly matching TRBD1 (5 bases). The V end was cut by 0 bases, the J end by 5 bases, with 16 bases between. This CDR3 spans 16 amino acids. Germline V gene data show CDR1 as MNHEY and CDR2 as SVGAGI. The CDR3 reads CASSYSSGQGRYGYTF. The CDR3 DNA follows: TGTGCCAGCAGTTACTCGTCGGGGCAGGGCCGGTATGGCTACACCTTC.

The rearrangement links TRBV12-3 or TRBV12-4 to TRBJ1-5; the match to TRBD1 covers 7 bases. The J segment lost 3 bases and the V segment lost 7 bases, leaving 9 bases of the junction unmatched. CDR3 length: 15 residues. The CDR3 bases are TGTGCCAGCAAACTCGACAGGGTTACCAATCAGCCCCAGCATTTT. Translating gives CASKLDRVTNQPQHF.

This chain joins TRBV7-2 and TRBJ1-5; D might be TRBD1 (6 bases). The CDR3 length is 15 residues. Germline-derived CDR1 and CDR2 are SGHTA and FQGNSA. V lost 1 base to trimming and J lost 5 bases, with 12 bases between them. The CDR3 sequence is CASSLDREGHQPQHF. CDR3 nucleotides: TGTGCCAGCAGCTTAGACAGGGAGGGGCATCAGCCCCAGCATTTT.

The chain has TRBV20-1 and TRBJ2-3; D remains ambiguous. V was shortened by 3 bases and J by 5 bases, with 21 bases between the two germline ends. The germline V gene encodes CDR1 DFQATT and CDR2 SNEGSKA (reference sequence). This CDR3 is 16 amino acids long. The CDR3 protein is CSARWQWTTPGDTQYF. The CDR3 DNA reads as TGCAGTGCTAGGTGGCAATGGACCACGCCGGGAGATACGCAGTATTTT.

This rearrangement joins TRBV7-9 to TRBJ1-4; D is unclear. Trimming stripped 5 bases from V and 4 bases from J, with 17 bases between. CDR1 is SEHNR and CDR2 is FQNEAQ in the germline V gene (reference sequence). The CDR3 has 16 residues. CDR3 bases: TGTGCCAGCAGCGCCTACGAAGCGGCCCTTAATGAAAAACTGTTTTTT. Protein sequence: CASSAYEAALNEKLFF. Variable domain in full (rest from reference TRBV7-9 and TRBJ1-4): DTGVSQNPRHKITKRGQNVTFRCDPISEHNRLYWYRQTLGQGPEFLTYFQNEAQLEKSRLLSDRFSAERPKGSFSTLEIQRTEQGDSAMYLCASSAYEAALNEKLFFGSGTQLSVL.

The V gene is TRBV7-3, the J gene TRBJ2-1; D tentatively reads TRBD1 or TRBD2 (7 bases each). The CDR3 sequence is 15 residues long. The germline V gene encodes CDR1 SGHTA and CDR2 FQGTGA. Deletions cut 3 bases from V and 5 bases from J, with 14 bases between. CDR3 DNA: TGTGCCAGCAGCTTCAGGGGGGGTTTCGACAATGAGCAGTTCTTC. It specifies CASSFRGGFDNEQFF.

This clonotype was detected a few times. V usage is TRBV7-8 and J usage is TRBJ2-1, with TRBD2 matching over 10 bases. The length of the CDR3 is 16 residues. V lost 5 bases, J lost 7 bases, and 11 bases stayed unmatched. Germline values: CDR1 SGHVS, CDR2 FQNEAQ. The CDR3 sequence: CASSLGASGGWNEQFF. The CDR3, as DNA: TGTGCCAGCAGCCTCGGGGCTAGCGGGGGTTGGAATGAGCAGTTCTTC.

The chain uses TRBV18 and TRBJ2-5; the D gene could be TRBD1 or TRBD2 (7 bases each). The CDR3 covers 16 residues. V was pared by 6 bases and J by 1 base, with 18 bases between. Germline-derived CDR1 and CDR2 are KGHSH and LQKENI. CDR3 sequence: CASSQGGTSRQETQYF. CDR3 bases: TGTGCCAGCTCTCAGGGGGGGACCTCCCGCCAAGAGACCCAGTACTTC. Looking up the rest from reference TRBV18 and TRBJ2-5 gives the full variable domain: NAGVMQNPRHLVRRRGQEARLRCSPMKGHSHVYWYRQLPEEGLKFMVYLQKENIIDESGMPKERFSAEFPKEGPSILRIQQVVRGDSAAYFCASSQGGTSRQETQYFGPGTRLLVL.

V and J are TRBV7-9 and TRBJ2-5; D unresolved. The CDR3 extends over 12 amino acids. Trimming took 4 bases from V and 5 from J, leaving 8 bases between them. Germline assignment: CDR1 SEHNR and CDR2 FQNEAQ (reference sequence). The CDR3 nucleotides read TGTGCCAGCAGCTGGCCGGTCGAGACCCAGTACTTC. Protein product: CASSWPVETQYF.

This clonotype was found a few times. The chain joins TRBV4-2 to TRBJ1-5; D may be TRBD1 (6 bases). Per germline, CDR1 LGHNA and CDR2 YNFKEQ. The CDR3 sequence is 16 residues long. The V and J ends lost 0 bases and 2 bases respectively, with 11 bases between them. The CDR3 coding sequence is TGTGCCAGCAGCCAAGAACTGGCAGGGGGCAATCAGCCCCAGCATTTT. This sequence encodes CASSQELAGGNQPQHF.

In this sample, this clonotype turned up a few times. This chain joins TRBV20-1 and TRBJ2-3; TRBD2 aligns across 14 bases. CDR1 is DFQATT, CDR2 SNEGSKA, per germline (reference sequence). The CDR3 is made up of 18 amino acids. The V and J ends lost 0 bases and 10 bases, in that order; junction bases with no gene match: 15. The CDR3: CSARDKGLAGGEAWAQYF. The CDR3 DNA is TGCAGTGCTAGAGATAAAGGACTAGCGGGGGGTGAGGCATGGGCGCAGTATTTT.

The genes are TRBV5-1 and TRBJ1-6; TRBD1 is a possible D gene (5 bases). The germline V gene encodes CDR1 SGHRS and CDR2 YFSETQ. V was pared by 7 bases and J by 8 bases, with 16 bases between. The CDR3 contains 14 residues. DNA of the CDR3: TGCGCCAGCGAGCCCGGGGACGGAGATTCACCCCTCCACTTT. Amino acids: CASEPGDGDSPLHF. Full variable domain (rest looked up from reference TRBV5-1 and TRBJ1-6): KAGVTQTPRYLIKTRGQQVTLSCSPISGHRSVSWYQQTPGQGLQFLFEYFSETQRNKGNFPGRFSGRQFSNSRSEMNVSTLELGDSALYLCASEPGDGDSPLHFGNGTRLTVT.

This chain joins TRBV4-3 and TRBJ2-5; the D is unclear. This CDR3 comprises 14 residues. The germline gives CDR1 LGHNA, CDR2 YSLEER. The V gene lost 0 bases and the J gene lost 5 bases, with 10 bases spanning the gap. The CDR3 spells CASSQDRASETQYF. For the CDR3, the DNA is TGCGCCAGCAGCCAAGATCGAGCCTCGGAGACCCAGTACTTC.

This chain connects TRBV20-1 to TRBJ2-5, with 7 bases that match TRBD1. V lost 1 base to trimming and J lost 3 bases; unmatched junction nucleotides: 5. CDR3 size: 14 residues. Germline CDR1 DFQATT, CDR2 SNEGSKA (reference sequence). CDR3: CSARVLDREETQYF. CDR3 coding DNA: TGCAGTGCTAGAGTCCTAGACAGGGAAGAGACCCAGTACTTC.